Following are 9 T cell receptor beta chains from one sample sequenced in a study of T-cell memory formation after mild COVID-19. Each CDR3 protein is one row after TCRdb ran MiXCR on the 5' RACE reads. Here the sample spans roughly 110,000 distinct CDR3 sequences, approximately 15% being singletons. Input material: PBMCs or a T cell subset sorted from them (not recorded which). The receptors come from an adult woman who had mild COVID-19 (a few samples of this study predate the infection). Cell type and time point are not known.

This clonotype was counted only a few times. The J gene is TRBJ2-7, the V gene TRBV5-1, with a weak D call TRBD1 (5 bases). V was cut by 4 bases and J by 6 bases, with 11 bases left in between. CDR3 size: 12 residues. The germline V gene encodes CDR1 SGHRS and CDR2 YFSETQ. CDR3: CASSLDSPEQYF. CDR3 nucleotides: TGCGCCAGCAGCCTCGACAGCCCCGAGCAGTACTTC.

The chain is built from TRBV5-6 and TRBJ2-1; 12 bases agree with TRBD2. Germline CDR1 is SGHDT and CDR2 is YYEEEE. The CDR3 loop spans 16 amino acids. Germline trimming cut 0 bases from V and 8 bases from J; bases unmatched to any gene: 6. In nucleotides, the CDR3 is TGTGCCAGCAGCTTGGCTAGCGGGGGGGCCAAGGATGAGCAGTTCTTC. Translated: CASSLASGGAKDEQFF.

This sequence joins TRBV7-8 and TRBJ2-3; D is possibly TRBD2 (6 bases). The CDR3 runs to 15 residues. V was trimmed by 2 bases and J by 6 bases, leaving 15 bases between them. CDR1 and CDR2 (germline): SGHVS, FQNEAQ. The CDR3 sequence: CASSLMGLKEDTQYF. The DNA for the CDR3 is TGTGCCAGCAGCTTAATGGGACTCAAAGAGGATACGCAGTATTTT. Combining the CDR3 with reference TRBV7-8 and TRBJ2-3 gives the whole variable domain GAGVSQSPRYKVAKRGQDVALRCDPISGHVSLFWYQQALGQGPEFLTYFQNEAQLDKSGLPSDRFFAERPEGSVSTLKIQRTQQEDSAVYLCASSLMGLKEDTQYFGPGTRLTVL.

This clonotype has more than one count but fewer than ten. The chain couples TRBV6-1 to TRBJ2-7; D uncertain. Germline V gene data show CDR1 as MNHNS and CDR2 as SASEGT. V gave up 3 bases and J gave up 3 bases, with 12 bases separating them. This CDR3 is built from 14 residues. The CDR3 DNA reads TGTGCCAGCAGTGATTGGCTGGGGATCTACGAGCAGTACTTC. It codes for CASSDWLGIYEQYF.

The sample holds a few counts of this clonotype. The J gene is TRBJ2-5, the V gene TRBV12-3 or TRBV12-4, with TRBD1 matching 10 bases. J lost 2 bases, V lost 6 bases, and 12 bases had no gene match. The CDR3 runs 17 residues. Here the CDR3 reads CASSGTGVIRGQETQYF. The CDR3 region has the DNA TGTGCCAGCAGCGGGACAGGGGTTATCCGTGGACAAGAGACCCAGTACTTC.

This clonotype was detected a few times. The genes are TRBV4-1 and TRBJ2-1, with D tentatively TRBD1 (6 bases). The CDR3 contains 14 residues. V dropped 0 bases and J dropped 8 bases, with 11 bases sitting between them. Germline V gene lookup returns CDR1 MGHRA and CDR2 YSYEKL. CDR3 in amino acids: CASSQEPGVDEQFF. Here the CDR3 DNA reads TGCGCCAGCAGCCAAGAGCCAGGGGTGGATGAGCAGTTCTTC.

This sequence joins TRBV7-6 and TRBJ2-1; D might be TRBD1 (5 bases). The CDR3 is 15 residues long. The germline CDR1 and CDR2 sequences are SGHVS and FNYEAQ. The germline V and J ends were trimmed by 1 base and 6 bases, with 13 bases remaining between them. The CDR3 reads CASSLEGADPNEQFF. DNA for the CDR3: TGTGCCAGCAGCTTAGAAGGGGCGGACCCCAATGAGCAGTTCTTC.

The gene calls are TRBV5-1 and TRBJ2-5; the match to TRBD1 covers 8 bases. V lost 4 bases to trimming and J lost 4 bases; unmatched junction nucleotides: 6. The CDR3 consists of 14 residues. Germline CDR1 is SGHRS and CDR2 is YFSETQ. The CDR3 here is CASSASGGRETQYF. The CDR3, as DNA: TGCGCCAGCAGCGCCTCAGGGGGCCGAGAGACCCAGTACTTC.

This clonotype was found a few times. This chain joins TRBV5-5 and TRBJ1-1, with TRBD1 matching 8 bases. Germline CDR1 reads SGHKS; CDR2 reads YYEKEE (reference sequence). The CDR3 covers 19 residues. J lost 3 bases, V lost 4 bases, and 20 bases had no gene match. CDR3 nucleotides: TGTGCCAGCAGCCCCGGAAGGGGACAGGCCCCCCATTGGGACACTGAAGCTTTCTTT. Amino acid sequence: CASSPGRGQAPHWDTEAFF.